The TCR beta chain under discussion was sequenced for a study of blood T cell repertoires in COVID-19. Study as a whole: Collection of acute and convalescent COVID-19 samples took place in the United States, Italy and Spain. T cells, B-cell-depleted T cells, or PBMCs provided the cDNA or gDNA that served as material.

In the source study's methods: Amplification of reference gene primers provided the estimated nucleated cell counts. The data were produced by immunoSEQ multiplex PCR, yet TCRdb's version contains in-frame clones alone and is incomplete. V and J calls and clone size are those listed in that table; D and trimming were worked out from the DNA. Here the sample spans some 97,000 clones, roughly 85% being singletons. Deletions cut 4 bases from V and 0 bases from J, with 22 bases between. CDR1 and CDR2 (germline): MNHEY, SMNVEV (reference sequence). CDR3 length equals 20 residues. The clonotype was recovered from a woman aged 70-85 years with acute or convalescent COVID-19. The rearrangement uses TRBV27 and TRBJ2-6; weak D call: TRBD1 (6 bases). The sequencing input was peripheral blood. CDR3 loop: CASSSYGQTLENSGANVLTF. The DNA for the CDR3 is TGTGCCAGCAGTTCATATGGACAGACCTTAGAAAACTCTGGGGCCAACGTCCTGACTTTC. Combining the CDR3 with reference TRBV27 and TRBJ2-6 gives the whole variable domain EAQVTQNPRYLITVTGKKLTVTCSQNMNHEYMSWYRQDPGLGLRQIYYSMNVEVTDKGDVPEGYKVSRKEKRNFPLILESPSPNQTSLYFCASSSYGQTLENSGANVLTFGAGSRLTVL.